Below are 15 T cell receptor beta chains sequenced from a single sample in a study of blood T cells in healthy people across ages. With a J-beta primer mix and a sample-barcoded 5' primer, a second PCR ran roughly 6 to 11 cycles. TCRdb processed the 5' RACE reads anew with MiXCR; each CDR3 protein has one entry. The sample has 920,000 or so distinct CDR3 sequences; 40% to 45% are singletons. Sequenced: blood. These receptors all come from a woman aged 55 to 70 in good health.

V and J are TRBV7-9 and TRBJ2-3; D is uncertain. V shed 5 bases and J shed 7 bases, with 7 bases lying between them. Germline V CDR1 and CDR2: SEHNR, FQNEAQ (reference sequence). The CDR3 totals 11 residues. The CDR3 loop reads CASSDPNTQYF. Here the CDR3 DNA reads TGTGCCAGCAGCGACCCCAATACGCAGTATTTT.

This chain uses TRBV7-9 with TRBJ2-1; D may be TRBD1 (7 bases). The V gene lost 8 bases and the J gene lost 10 bases, with 15 bases spanning the gap. The germline CDR1 and CDR2 sequences are SEHNR and FQNEAQ (reference sequence). The length of the CDR3 is 12 residues. CDR3 DNA sequence: TGTGCCAGCGCTCAGGGGGGCTACGAGCAGTTCTTC. It translates to CASAQGGYEQFF.

The CDR3 region has the DNA TGTGCCAGCAGCCCCCTTGTGAACAGGCGGGTTTATGGCTACACCTTC. As protein: CASSPLVNRRVYGYTF. The rearrangement uses TRBV11-1 and TRBJ1-2, with D possibly being TRBD1 (5 bases). Germline CDR1 is SGHAT and CDR2 is FQDESV (reference sequence). The CDR3 length is 16 residues. The ends were cut back, 5 bases at V and 5 bases at J, with 21 bases in the middle.

J is TRBJ2-3 and V is TRBV5-5; TRBD1 agrees at 8 bases. CDR3 length: 16 residues. The V gene end was trimmed by 0 bases and the J gene end by 1 base; junction bases not matched to a gene: 4. CDR1 and CDR2 from the germline V gene are SGHKS and YYEKEE (reference sequence). The DNA of the CDR3 is TGTGCCAGCAGCTTGGCCCAGACAGGGGGCACAGATACGCAGTATTTT. Residues: CASSLAQTGGTDTQYF.

The CDR3 region is CASSLYPGGSNNEQFF. CDR3 bases: TGTGCCAGCAGTTTATATCCAGGGGGATCTAACAATGAGCAGTTCTTC. The chain joins TRBV27 to TRBJ2-1; 7 bases fit TRBD1. Germline V gene lookup returns CDR1 MNHEY and CDR2 SMNVEV (reference sequence). V shed 1 base, J shed 5 bases, and the junction held 8 bases outside the gene matches. This CDR3 has 16 amino acids.

This clonotype was detected only a few times. V gene TRBV29-1 combines with J gene TRBJ2-7, with D maybe TRBD1 (5 bases). The ends were cut back, 0 bases at V and 3 bases at J, with 9 bases in the middle. Germline V gives CDR1 SQVTM, CDR2 ANQGSEA. The CDR3 sequence is 13 residues long. The CDR3 DNA reads as TGCAGCGTTGAAGAATGGGGCGGCTACGAGCAGTACTTC. Its translation is CSVEEWGGYEQYF.

The V gene is TRBV20-1, the J gene TRBJ2-3, with 10 bases that match TRBD2. The CDR3 consists of 15 residues. Germline CDR1 reads DFQATT; CDR2 reads SNEGSKA (reference sequence). The V segment lost 2 bases and the J segment 4 bases; nucleotides outside the gene matches: 6. The CDR3 nucleotides read TGCAGTGCTAGATCGGAAGCGGGAGGGTCAGATACGCAGTATTTT. Residues: CSARSEAGGSDTQYF.

The V gene is TRBV12-3 or TRBV12-4, the J gene TRBJ1-1, with D possibly TRBD1 on 5 matching bases. The CDR3 is 15 residues long. V was trimmed by 4 bases and J by 1 base, leaving 13 bases between them. CDR3 loop: CASSWDAAPNTEAFF. The CDR3 nucleotides are TGTGCCAGCAGTTGGGACGCAGCCCCGAACACTGAAGCTTTCTTT.

This chain's CDR3 is CSARGGGYKQYF. CDR3 coding DNA: TGCAGTGCTAGGGGCGGAGGGTATAAGCAGTACTTC. The chain links TRBV20-1 to TRBJ2-4, with D perhaps TRBD2 (6 bases). The CDR3 spans 12 residues. With 3 bases removed from V and 13 bases from J, the gap between germline ends came to 16 bases. CDR1 and CDR2 from the germline V gene are DFQATT and SNEGSKA (reference sequence).

This clonotype has more than one count but fewer than ten. The chain links TRBV2 to TRBJ2-4, with D tentatively TRBD2 (6 bases). This CDR3 is built from 16 residues. CDR1 and CDR2 from the germline V gene are SNHLY and FYNNEI. The V end was cut by 4 bases, the J end by 13 bases, with 26 bases between. CDR3 loop: CASSAAGISLSREQYF. The CDR3, as DNA: TGTGCCAGCAGTGCGGCCGGGATTTCCCTTTCTCGGGAGCAGTACTTC.

The chain joins TRBV7-9 to TRBJ2-3; 9 nucleotides align to TRBD1. V shed 1 base, J shed 5 bases, and the junction held 7 bases outside the gene matches. The V gene's germline CDR1 is SEHNR and CDR2 FQNEAQ (reference sequence). The CDR3 sequence is 16 residues long. CDR3 coding DNA: TGTGCCAGCAGCTTAGACCCGGGACAGGGAATAGATACGCAGTATTTT. Translation gives CASSLDPGQGIDTQYF.

V is TRBV7-2 and J is TRBJ1-1; the D is unclear. Per the germline V gene, CDR1 is SGHTA and CDR2 is FQGNSA. This CDR3 is built from 12 residues. The germline V and J ends were trimmed by 1 base and 6 bases, with 6 bases remaining between them. CDR3: CASSLGRPEAFF. In nucleotides, the CDR3 is TGTGCCAGCAGCTTAGGGAGACCTGAAGCTTTCTTT.

The chain recombines TRBV27 with TRBJ1-2; D unclear. Germline V CDR1 and CDR2: MNHEY, SMNVEV (reference sequence). The germline V and J ends were trimmed by 4 bases and 0 bases, with 9 bases remaining between them. The CDR3 sequence is 14 residues long. The chain's CDR3 is CASSSAEANYGYTF. CDR3 nucleotide sequence: TGTGCCAGCAGTTCGGCAGAGGCTAACTATGGCTACACCTTC.

Of note for this clonotype: A much larger clonotype is one base distant, so this may be a read error. The rearrangement uses TRBV7-2 and TRBJ2-4; 12 bases align to TRBD2. Germline CDR1 and CDR2: SGHTA and FQGNSA. The J segment lost 13 bases and the V segment lost 6 bases, leaving 16 bases of the junction unmatched. This CDR3 region has 16 residues. CDR3 sequence (DNA): TGTGCCAGCAGGATTACGTCGACTAGCGGGAGAAATGAGCAGTACTTC. As protein: CASRITSTSGRNEQYF.

This clonotype showed up just a few times. The genes are TRBV20-1 and TRBJ2-3; TRBD2 matches 8 bases. Germline V gene sequence: CDR1 DFQATT, CDR2 SNEGSKA (reference sequence). V lost 6 bases and J lost 3; bases outside the gene matches: 11. The CDR3 runs to 15 residues. The CDR3 loop is CSARSPAGVTDTQYF. CDR3 nucleotide sequence: TGCAGTGCCCGGAGCCCAGCGGGAGTGACAGATACGCAGTATTTT.